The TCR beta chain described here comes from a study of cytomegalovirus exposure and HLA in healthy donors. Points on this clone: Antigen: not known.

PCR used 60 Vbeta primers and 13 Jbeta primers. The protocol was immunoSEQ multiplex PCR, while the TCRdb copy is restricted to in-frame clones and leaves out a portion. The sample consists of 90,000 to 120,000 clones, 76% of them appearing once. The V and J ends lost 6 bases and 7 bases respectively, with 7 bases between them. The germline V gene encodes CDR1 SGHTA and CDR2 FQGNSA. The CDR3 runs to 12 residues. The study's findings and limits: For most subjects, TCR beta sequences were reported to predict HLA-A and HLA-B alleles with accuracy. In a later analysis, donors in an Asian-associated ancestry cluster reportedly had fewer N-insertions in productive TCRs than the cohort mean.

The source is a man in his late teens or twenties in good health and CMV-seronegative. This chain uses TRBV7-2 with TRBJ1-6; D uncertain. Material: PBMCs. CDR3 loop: CASRASNSPLHF. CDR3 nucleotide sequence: TGTGCCAGCAGGGCTTCGAATTCACCCCTCCACTTT.